This paragraph covers one T cell receptor beta chain sequence. The entry originates in a study of blood T cell repertoires in COVID-19. Study at large: Spain, Italy and the United States supplied samples that represented acute and convalescent COVID-19. PBMCs, B-cell-depleted T cells, or T cells provided the cDNA or gDNA that made up the material.

Measured with immunoSEQ multiplex PCR; TCRdb has only the in-frame clones, and not every one. Of some 63,000 clones in the sample, roughly 78% were seen once. The source material was peripheral blood. The receptor was isolated from a human donor in a cohort sampled during active COVID-19.

The CDR3 DNA sequence: TGTGCCAGCAGCCTAACCCGGCGGGGCGATGGCTACACCTTC. Residues: CASSLTRRGDGYTF. The chain joins TRBV6-5 to TRBJ1-2; the D gene is possibly TRBD1 (5 bases). Germline CDR1 is MNHEY and CDR2 is SVGAGI. The germline V and J ends were trimmed by 6 bases and 6 bases, with 17 bases remaining between them. This CDR3 contains 14 residues.